One T cell receptor (beta chain) is described in this entry. The antigen is unknown. The same CDR3 is also encoded by other DNA sequences in this sample. The CDR3 contains 13 residues. Germline V gene lookup returns CDR1 SGDLS and CDR2 YYNGEE. Trimming took 0 bases from V and 4 from J, leaving 4 bases between them. Assay used: immunoSEQ multiplex PCR; TCRdb lists only in-frame clones, some missing. The sample consists of around 59,000 clones, 89% of them appearing once. This entry comes from a study of OX40 agonist ivuxolimab in advanced cancers. About the study: Among those treated, three patients had partial responses, one with hepatocellular carcinoma and two with cutaneous melanoma.

Collection of blood occurred at baseline, at cycle 4 day 1, and at cycle 7 day 1. Study conclusions and caveats: The mean number of expanded clones was higher in CD8+ T cells than in CD4+. A proportion of nonresponders additionally exhibited low normalized T-cell clonal expansion.

The chain is built from TRBV9 and TRBJ2-2; D call uncertain. The material sequenced was CD4+ or CD8+ T cells sorted from blood, taken in a trial of the OX40 agonist ivuxolimab. The TCR was taken from an adult with an advanced solid tumor such as melanoma, head and neck, liver or kidney cancer. The CDR3 region has the DNA TGTGCCAGCAGCGTAGCTGGCACCGGGGAGCTGTTTTTT. Protein product: CASSVAGTGELFF.